The next 3 T cell receptor beta chains were all read from a single sample in a study of T cell changes during pregnancy in multiple sclerosis. TCRdb keeps only in-frame clones here, not all; method: immunoSEQ multiplex PCR. Altogether fewer than 70,000 clones are present, approximately 90% being singletons, with the ten largest covering roughly 1.5%. The sample in question was peripheral blood, obtained in the third trimester of pregnancy. The receptors derive from a female donor with multiple sclerosis, enrolled in a pregnancy study.

The J gene is TRBJ1-5, the V gene TRBV2, with D possibly TRBD1 on 6 matching bases. V shed 6 bases and J shed 4 bases, with 13 bases lying between them. CDR3 length: 14 amino acids. In germline, CDR1 is SNHLY, CDR2 FYNNEI. CDR3 coding DNA: TGTGCCAGCAGGGGGGGGCGCCTAAATCAGCCCCAGCATTTT. Translating it yields CASRGGRLNQPQHF. The full variable domain, its missing parts supplied by reference TRBV2 and TRBJ1-5, is EPEVTQTPSHQVTQMGQEVILRCVPISNHLYFYWYRQILGQKVEFLVSFYNNEISEKSEIFDDQFSVERPDGSNFTLKIRSTKLEDSAMYFCASRGGRLNQPQHFGDGTRLSIL.

This clone was detected only once. The chain carries TRBV9 and TRBJ2-7; 7 bases align to TRBD1. Germline V gives CDR1 SGDLS, CDR2 YYNGEE. J gave up 4 bases and V 4 bases, and 8 bases lay outside the gene matches. The length of the CDR3 is 14 residues. CDR3 residues: CASSPNPTGYEQYF. The CDR3 DNA sequence: TGTGCCAGCAGCCCGAACCCGACAGGGTACGAGCAGTACTTC.

The chain uses TRBV4-3 and TRBJ2-2, with 8 bases aligning to TRBD1. This CDR3 is 19 amino acids long. In germline, CDR1 is LGHNA, CDR2 YSLEER. V shed 1 base, J shed 1 base, and the junction held 11 bases outside the gene matches. The CDR3 region has the DNA TGCGCCAGCAGCCAAGCACCAATGACAGGGGCCGAGAACACCGGGGAGCTGTTTTTT. Its translation: CASSQAPMTGAENTGELFF.